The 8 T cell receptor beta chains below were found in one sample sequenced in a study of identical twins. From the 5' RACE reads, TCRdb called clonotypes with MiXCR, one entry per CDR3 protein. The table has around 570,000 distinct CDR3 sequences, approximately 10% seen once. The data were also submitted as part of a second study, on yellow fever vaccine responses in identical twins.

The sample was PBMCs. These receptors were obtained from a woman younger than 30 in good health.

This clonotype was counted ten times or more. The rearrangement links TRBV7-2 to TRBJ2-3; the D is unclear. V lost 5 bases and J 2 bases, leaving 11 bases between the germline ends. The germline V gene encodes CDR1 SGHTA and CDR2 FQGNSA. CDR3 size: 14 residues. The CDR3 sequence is CASSPPVYTDTQYF. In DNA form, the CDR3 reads TGTGCCAGCAGCCCACCGGTGTACACAGATACGCAGTATTTT. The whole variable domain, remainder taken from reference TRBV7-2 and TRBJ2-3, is GAGVSQSPSNKVTEKGKDVELRCDPISGHTALYWYRQSLGQGLEFLIYFQGNSAPDKSGLPSDRFSAERTGGSVSTLTIQRTQQEDSAVYLCASSPPVYTDTQYFGPGTRLTVL.

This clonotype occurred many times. In nucleotides, the CDR3 is TGCGCCAGCCATCTCTGGTGGGTGTTGGAGACCCAGTACTTC. Translation: CASHLWWVLETQYF. The chain joins TRBV5-1 to TRBJ2-5, with D hard to call. The CDR3 is made up of 14 amino acids. V was trimmed by 7 bases and J by 5 bases, leaving 18 bases between them. CDR1 and CDR2 from the germline V gene are SGHRS and YFSETQ. The full variable domain, rest sourced from reference TRBV5-1 and TRBJ2-5, is KAGVTQTPRYLIKTRGQQVTLSCSPISGHRSVSWYQQTPGQGLQFLFEYFSETQRNKGNFPGRFSGRQFSNSRSEMNVSTLELGDSALYLCASHLWWVLETQYFGPGTRLLVL.

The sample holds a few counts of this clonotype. The CDR3 bases are TGTGCCATCAGTGACGCAGGGCCTTACGAGCAGTACTTC. This sequence encodes CAISDAGPYEQYF. The chain uses TRBV10-3 and TRBJ2-7; possible D gene TRBD1, 5 bases. This CDR3 region has 13 residues. The V end was cut by 3 bases, the J end by 4 bases, with 10 bases between. CDR1 ENHRY and CDR2 SYGVKD come from the germline V gene.

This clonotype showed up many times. Here the CDR3 reads CSASTDSFNQPQHF. The CDR3 DNA reads as TGCAGTGCTAGCACGGACAGCTTCAATCAGCCCCAGCATTTT. V gene TRBV20-1 combines with J gene TRBJ1-5; D might be TRBD1 (6 bases). Trimming left V 3 bases short and J 3 bases short, with 12 bases between. Germline V CDR1 and CDR2: DFQATT, SNEGSKA (reference sequence). The CDR3 runs 14 residues.

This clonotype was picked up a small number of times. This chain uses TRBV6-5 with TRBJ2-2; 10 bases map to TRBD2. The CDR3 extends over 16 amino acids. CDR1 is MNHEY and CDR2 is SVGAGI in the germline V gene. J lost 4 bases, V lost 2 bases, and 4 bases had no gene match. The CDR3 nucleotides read TGTGCCAGCAGTTACCCACTAGCGGGATCCACCGGGGAGCTGTTTTTT. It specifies CASSYPLAGSTGELFF.

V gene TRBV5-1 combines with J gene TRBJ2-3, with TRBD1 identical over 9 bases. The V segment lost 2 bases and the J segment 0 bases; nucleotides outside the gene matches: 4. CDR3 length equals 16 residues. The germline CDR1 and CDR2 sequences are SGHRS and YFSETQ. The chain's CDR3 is CASSFGDRASTDTQYF. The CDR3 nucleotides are TGCGCCAGCAGCTTCGGGGACAGGGCGAGCACAGATACGCAGTATTTT.

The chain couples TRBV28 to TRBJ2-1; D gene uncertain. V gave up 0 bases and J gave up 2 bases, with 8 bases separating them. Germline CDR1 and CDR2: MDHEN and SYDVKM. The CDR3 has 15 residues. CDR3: CASSLWAGAYNEQFF. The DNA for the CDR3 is TGTGCCAGCAGTTTATGGGCAGGCGCCTACAATGAGCAGTTCTTC.

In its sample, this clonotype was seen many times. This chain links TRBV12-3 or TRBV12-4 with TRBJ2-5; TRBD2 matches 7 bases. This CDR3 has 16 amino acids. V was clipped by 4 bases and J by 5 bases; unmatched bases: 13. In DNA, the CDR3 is TGTGCCAGCAGTTCACGGGACGCGGGAGTGATGGAGACCCAGTACTTC. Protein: CASSSRDAGVMETQYF.